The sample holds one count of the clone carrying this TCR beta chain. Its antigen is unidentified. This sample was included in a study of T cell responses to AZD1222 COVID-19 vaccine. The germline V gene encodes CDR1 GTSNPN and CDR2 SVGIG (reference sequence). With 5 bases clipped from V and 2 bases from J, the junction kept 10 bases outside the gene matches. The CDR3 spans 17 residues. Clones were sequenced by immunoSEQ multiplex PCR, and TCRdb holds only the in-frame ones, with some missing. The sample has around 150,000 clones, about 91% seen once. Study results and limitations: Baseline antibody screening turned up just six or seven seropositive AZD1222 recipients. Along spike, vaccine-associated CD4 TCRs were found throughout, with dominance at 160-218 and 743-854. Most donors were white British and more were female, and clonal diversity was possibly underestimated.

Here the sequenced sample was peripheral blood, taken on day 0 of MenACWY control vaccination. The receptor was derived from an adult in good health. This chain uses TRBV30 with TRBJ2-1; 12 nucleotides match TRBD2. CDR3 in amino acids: CAWSAGTSGPTYNEQFF. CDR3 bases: TGTGCCTGGTCGGCGGGGACTAGCGGGCCGACCTACAATGAGCAGTTCTTC.